This T cell receptor (beta chain) was captured in a study of CXCR3-negative and CXCR3-positive naive CD8 T cells. General study findings and limits: Researchers reported similar TRBV-TRBJ usage in naive CXCR3-negative and CXCR3-positive cells, though memory differed. Naive subsets expressed similar surface CD5; TRB CDR3 features served to infer TCR strength. Comparison of naive cells showed more hydrophobic TRB CDR3s in CXCR3-positive than in CXCR3-negative naive cells.

CDR1 and CDR2 from the germline V gene are MDHEN and SYDVKM. The CDR3 runs 13 residues. Carrying UMI labels, the TRB cDNA libraries were prepared through 5' RACE. TCRdb reprocessed the 5' RACE reads, with one entry per CDR3 protein and no DNA. The sample table sets out around 81,000 distinct CDR3 sequences. A word on this clonotype: Antigen unknown.

Sequencing used naive CXCR3- CD8+ T cells from blood. Specified subset: CD45RO-CCR7+CD27+CD95- naive CD8+ T cells lacking CXCR3 (TNR3-). The chain couples TRBV28 to TRBJ1-1. This TCR derives from a human donor in good health. Some clones in this sample may be carry-over from other donors' samples. CDR3: CASTPIMNTEAFF. Full variable domain (remainder filled in from reference TRBV28 and TRBJ1-1): DVKVTQSSRYLVKRTGEKVFLECVQDMDHENMFWYRQDPGLGLRLIYFSYDVKMKEKGDIPEGYSVSREKKERFSLILESASTNQTSMYLCASTPIMNTEAFFGQGTRLTVV.